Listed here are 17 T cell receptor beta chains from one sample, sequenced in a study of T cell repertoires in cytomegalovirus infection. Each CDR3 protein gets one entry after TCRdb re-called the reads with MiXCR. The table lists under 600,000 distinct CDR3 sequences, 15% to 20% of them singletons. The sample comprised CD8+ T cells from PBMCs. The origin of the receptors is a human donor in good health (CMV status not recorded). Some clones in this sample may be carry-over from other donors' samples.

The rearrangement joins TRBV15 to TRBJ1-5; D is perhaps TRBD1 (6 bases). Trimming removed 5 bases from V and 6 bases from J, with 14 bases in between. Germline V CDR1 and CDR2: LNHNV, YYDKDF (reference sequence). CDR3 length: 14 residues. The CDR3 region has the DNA TGTGCCACCAGCCGCACAGGGTCGGGTCAGCCCCAGCATTTT. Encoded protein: CATSRTGSGQPQHF.

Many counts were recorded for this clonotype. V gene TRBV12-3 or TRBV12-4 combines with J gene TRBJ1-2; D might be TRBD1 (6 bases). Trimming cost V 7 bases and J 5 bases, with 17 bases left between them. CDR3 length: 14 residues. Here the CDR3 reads CASTPDFQGYGYTF. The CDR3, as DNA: TGTGCCAGCACCCCGGACTTTCAGGGGTATGGCTACACCTTC.

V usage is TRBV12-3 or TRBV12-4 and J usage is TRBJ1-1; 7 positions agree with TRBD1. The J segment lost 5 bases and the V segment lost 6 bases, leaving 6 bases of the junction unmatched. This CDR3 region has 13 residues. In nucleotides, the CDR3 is TGTGCCAGCAGGGATACAGGGGCGACTGAAGCTTTCTTT. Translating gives CASRDTGATEAFF.

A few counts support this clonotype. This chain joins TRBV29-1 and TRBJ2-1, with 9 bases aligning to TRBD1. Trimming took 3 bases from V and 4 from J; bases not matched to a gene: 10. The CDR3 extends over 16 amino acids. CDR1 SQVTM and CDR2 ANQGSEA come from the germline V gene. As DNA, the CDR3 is TGCAGCGTTGAGGGAGATGTTGGGACAGGGTACAATGAGCAGTTCTTC. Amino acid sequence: CSVEGDVGTGYNEQFF.

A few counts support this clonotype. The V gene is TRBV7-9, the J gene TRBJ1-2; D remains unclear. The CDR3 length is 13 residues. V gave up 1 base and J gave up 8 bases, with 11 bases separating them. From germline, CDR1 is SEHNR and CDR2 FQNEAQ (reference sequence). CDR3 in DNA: TGTGCCAGCAGCTTAGAAGGTTTTTGGGGCTACACCTTC. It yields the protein CASSLEGFWGYTF.

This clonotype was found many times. CDR3 sequence (DNA): TGTGCCAGCAGCTTTATGGGACGGGGTTACGAGCAGTACTTC. It encodes CASSFMGRGYEQYF. The chain joins TRBV7-9 to TRBJ2-7; the D gene could be TRBD1 or TRBD2 (5 bases each). Looked up from germline, CDR1 is SEHNR and CDR2 is FQNEAQ (reference sequence). V was pared by 3 bases and J by 4 bases, with 13 bases between. The CDR3 spans 14 residues.

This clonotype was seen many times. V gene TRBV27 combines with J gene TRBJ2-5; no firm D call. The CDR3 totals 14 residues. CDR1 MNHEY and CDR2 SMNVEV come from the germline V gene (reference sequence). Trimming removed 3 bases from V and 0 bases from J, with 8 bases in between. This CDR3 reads CASSFVADQETQYF. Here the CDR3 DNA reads TGTGCCAGCAGTTTCGTGGCGGACCAAGAGACCCAGTACTTC.

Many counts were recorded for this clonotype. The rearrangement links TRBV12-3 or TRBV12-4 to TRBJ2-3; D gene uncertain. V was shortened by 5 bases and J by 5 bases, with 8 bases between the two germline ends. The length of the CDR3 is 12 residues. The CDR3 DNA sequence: TGTGCCAGCAGTGAAACCGGAGATACGCAGTATTTT. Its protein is CASSETGDTQYF.

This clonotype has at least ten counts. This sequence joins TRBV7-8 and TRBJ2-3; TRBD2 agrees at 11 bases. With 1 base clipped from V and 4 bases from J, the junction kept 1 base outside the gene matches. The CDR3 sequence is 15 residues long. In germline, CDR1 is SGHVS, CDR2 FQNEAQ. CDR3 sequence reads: CASSLVSGRADTQYF. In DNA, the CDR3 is TGTGCCAGCAGCTTAGTTAGCGGGAGGGCAGATACGCAGTATTTT.

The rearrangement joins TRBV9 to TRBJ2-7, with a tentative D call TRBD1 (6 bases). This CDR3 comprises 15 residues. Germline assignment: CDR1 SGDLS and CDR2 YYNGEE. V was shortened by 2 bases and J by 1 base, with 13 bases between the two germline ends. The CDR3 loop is CASSVTAGESYEQYF. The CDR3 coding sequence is TGTGCCAGCAGCGTGACGGCAGGGGAATCCTACGAGCAGTACTTC.

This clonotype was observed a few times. The CDR3 region is CATSKGYMNTEAFF. CDR3 sequence (DNA): TGTGCCACCAGCAAGGGCTACATGAACACTGAAGCTTTCTTT. The genes are TRBV15 and TRBJ1-1, with D unclear. CDR3 length: 14 residues. Trimming pared 4 bases from V and 0 bases from J, leaving 9 bases between. Looked up from germline, CDR1 is LNHNV and CDR2 is YYDKDF (reference sequence). The variable domain in full, completed from reference TRBV15 and TRBJ1-1, reads DAMVIQNPRYQVTQFGKPVTLSCSQTLNHNVMYWYQQKSSQAPKLLFHYYDKDFNNEADTPDNFQSRRPNTSFCFLDIRSPGLGDTAMYLCATSKGYMNTEAFFGQGTRLTVV.

CDR3 region: CASRGAENYEQYF. CDR3 nucleotides: TGTGCCAGCAGGGGAGCTGAGAACTACGAGCAGTACTTC. The chain couples TRBV27 to TRBJ2-7, with D tentatively TRBD2 (5 bases). CDR3 length equals 13 residues. Germline CDR1 is MNHEY and CDR2 is SMNVEV (reference sequence). V was shortened by 6 bases and J by 3 bases, with 12 bases between the two germline ends.

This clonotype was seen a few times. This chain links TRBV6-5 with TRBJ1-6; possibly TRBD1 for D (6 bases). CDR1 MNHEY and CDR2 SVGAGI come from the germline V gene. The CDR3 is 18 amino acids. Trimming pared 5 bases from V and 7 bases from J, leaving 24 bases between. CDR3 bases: TGTGCCAGCAGTCCAACTGGGGGCGGTCCGAGGAGGAATTCACCCCTCCACTTT. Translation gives CASSPTGGGPRRNSPLHF.

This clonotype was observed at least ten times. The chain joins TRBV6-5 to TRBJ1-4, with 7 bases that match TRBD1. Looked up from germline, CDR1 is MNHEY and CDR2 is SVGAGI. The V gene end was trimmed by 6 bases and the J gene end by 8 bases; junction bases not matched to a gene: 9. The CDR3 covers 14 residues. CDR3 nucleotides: TGTGCCAGCAGATTAAGACAGGGTTGGGAAAAACTGTTTTTT. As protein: CASRLRQGWEKLFF.

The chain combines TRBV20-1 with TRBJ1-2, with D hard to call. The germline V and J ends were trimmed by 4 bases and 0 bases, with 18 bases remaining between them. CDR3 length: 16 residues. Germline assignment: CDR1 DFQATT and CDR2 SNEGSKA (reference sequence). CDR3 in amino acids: CSATQSPRSPNYGYTF. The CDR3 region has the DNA TGCAGTGCTACCCAGAGTCCCCGAAGCCCTAACTATGGCTACACCTTC.

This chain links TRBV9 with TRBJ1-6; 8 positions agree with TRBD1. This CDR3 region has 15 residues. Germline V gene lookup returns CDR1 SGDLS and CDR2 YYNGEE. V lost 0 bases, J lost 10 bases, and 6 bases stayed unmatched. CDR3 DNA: TGTGCCAGCAGCGTAGAGGACAGGGAGGACTCACCCCTCCACTTT. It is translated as CASSVEDREDSPLHF.

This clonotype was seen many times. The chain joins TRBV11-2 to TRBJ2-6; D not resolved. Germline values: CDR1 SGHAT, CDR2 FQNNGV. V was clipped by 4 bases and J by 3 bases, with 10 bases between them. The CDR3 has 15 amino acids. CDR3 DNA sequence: TGTGCCAGCAGCTGGGTTCGGTATGGGGCCAACGTCCTGACTTTC. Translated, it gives CASSWVRYGANVLTF.